Following are 22 T cell receptor beta chains from one sample sequenced in a study of shared clonotypes between healthy human individuals. The assay was immunoSEQ multiplex PCR, and TCRdb's table has in-frame clones only and misses some. The table shows about 1 million clones, with more than 75% occurring only once. The sequenced sample was memory CD4+ T cells from PBMCs. Subset of the sample: CD45RA-negative fraction. The receptors derive from a man younger than 35 in good health. Some clones in this sample may be carry-over from other donors' samples.

V is TRBV4-2 and J is TRBJ2-7, with D unresolved. Germline CDR1 reads LGHNA; CDR2 reads YNFKEQ. V was shortened by 1 base and J by 1 base, with 14 bases between the two germline ends. This CDR3 has 16 amino acids. The CDR3 DNA follows: TGTGCCAGCAGCCAAGTATCTCTCGGAACGTCCTACGAGCAGTACTTC. Its translation is CASSQVSLGTSYEQYF.

This chain links TRBV9 with TRBJ1-4; D unclear. Germline V gives CDR1 SGDLS, CDR2 YYNGEE. V was shortened by 2 bases and J by 4 bases, with 9 bases between the two germline ends. The CDR3 length is 14 residues. The CDR3: CASSVNSLNEKLFF. Written as DNA, the CDR3 is TGTGCCAGCAGCGTGAACAGCCTTAATGAAAAACTGTTTTTT.

The J gene is TRBJ1-1, the V gene TRBV12-5; TRBD1 aligns across 10 bases. This CDR3 contains 16 residues. Germline CDR1 reads LGHNT; CDR2 reads FRNRAP. V dropped 6 bases and J dropped 4; count of bases not matched to a gene: 11. CDR3 coding DNA: TGTGCTAGTGGCCGCACGGGACAGGGGTACAGCACTGAAGCTTTCTTT. Translating it yields CASGRTGQGYSTEAFF.

The chain carries TRBV29-1 and TRBJ2-6; no definite D call. The CDR3 covers 15 residues. Germline V gene data show CDR1 as SQVTM and CDR2 as ANQGSEA. Trimming removed 6 bases at V and 0 bases at J, with 12 bases between. CDR3 residues: CSVRSEDSGANVLTF. The CDR3 DNA sequence: TGCAGCGTCCGATCAGAGGACTCTGGGGCCAACGTCCTGACTTTC.

This chain connects TRBV9 to TRBJ1-1; no clear D gene. CDR3 size: 16 residues. Germline values: CDR1 SGDLS, CDR2 YYNGEE. Trimming left V 4 bases short and J 0 bases short, with 16 bases between. The CDR3 nucleotides read TGTGCCAGCAGCTTGTTGGGTGGGATTATGAACACTGAAGCTTTCTTT. This sequence encodes CASSLLGGIMNTEAFF.

The rearrangement links TRBV5-1 to TRBJ2-7; possible D gene TRBD2, 6 bases. This CDR3 region has 14 residues. Germline CDR1 and CDR2: SGHRS and YFSETQ. Trimming left V 6 bases short and J 5 bases short, with 18 bases between. The CDR3 coding sequence is TGCGCCAGCACCCGCGGAGGAGGGCTGGACGAGCAGTACTTC. Protein sequence: CASTRGGGLDEQYF.

The gene calls are TRBV4-2 and TRBJ2-7; 10 nucleotides agree with TRBD1. The CDR3 extends over 12 amino acids. V shed 5 bases, J shed 12 bases, and the junction held 7 bases outside the gene matches. Germline V gives CDR1 LGHNA, CDR2 YNFKEQ. CDR3 coding DNA: TGTGCCAGCAGCACGACAGGGGGCAGGGTGTACTTC. Encoded protein: CASSTTGGRVYF.

V is TRBV4-3 and J is TRBJ2-1, with D perhaps matching TRBD1 (5 bases). Germline V gene data show CDR1 as LGHNA and CDR2 as YSLEER. V gave up 1 base and J gave up 3 bases, with 13 bases separating them. This CDR3 comprises 16 residues. The CDR3 DNA sequence: TGCGCCAGCAGCCAAGTACTCCCCAGGGACTACAATGAGCAGTTCTTC. The encoded protein is CASSQVLPRDYNEQFF.

The V gene is TRBV5-1, the J gene TRBJ2-2; D not certain. V gave up 5 bases and J gave up 7 bases, with 12 bases separating them. Germline CDR1 SGHRS, CDR2 YFSETQ. The CDR3 runs to 13 residues. The CDR3 DNA reads as TGCGCCAGCAGGTTCGATATCTACGGGGAGCTGTTTTTT. Translation: CASRFDIYGELFF.

The chain has TRBV27 and TRBJ2-3; 7 positions agree with TRBD2. The trim removed 6 bases at V and 10 bases at J, leaving 16 bases unmatched. This CDR3 region has 15 residues. Germline V gives CDR1 MNHEY, CDR2 SMNVEV (reference sequence). CDR3 loop: CASRGSGRWAGAQYF. CDR3 in DNA: TGTGCCAGCAGGGGTAGCGGGCGCTGGGCGGGAGCGCAGTATTTT.

The rearrangement joins TRBV28 to TRBJ2-7; TRBD2 aligns across 8 bases. Trimming cost V 4 bases and J 12 bases; bases outside gene matches: 5. This CDR3 contains 11 residues. CDR1 and CDR2 from the germline V gene are MDHEN and SYDVKM. The CDR3 nucleotides read TGTGCCAGCAGTTCGGGACTAGTCCTGTACTTC. Translating gives CASSSGLVLYF.

This clone was detected a few times. The rearrangement joins TRBV10-3 to TRBJ2-1, with D unresolved. Germline loops: CDR1 ENHRY, CDR2 SYGVKD. V was cut by 2 bases and J by 1 base, with 12 bases left in between. This CDR3 spans 16 amino acids. The CDR3 protein is CAISEGPTPSYNEQFF. Written as DNA, the CDR3 is TGTGCCATCAGTGAGGGACCGACCCCATCCTACAATGAGCAGTTCTTC.

CDR3 protein: CASSVTNSNQPQHF. The DNA of the CDR3 is TGCGCCAGCAGTGTAACAAATAGCAATCAGCCCCAGCATTTT. The chain is built from TRBV10-2 and TRBJ1-5; the D is unclear. The CDR3 has 14 residues. Trimming left V 4 bases short and J 0 bases short, with 7 bases between. CDR1 and CDR2 (germline): WSHSY, SAAADI.

V is TRBV18 and J is TRBJ2-5, with D perhaps TRBD1 (6 bases). CDR1 and CDR2 from the germline V gene are KGHSH and LQKENI. This CDR3 has 17 residues. Trimming removed 1 base from V and 4 bases from J, with 19 bases in between. CDR3 amino acids: CASSPLWTDTRSETQYF. DNA for the CDR3: TGTGCCAGCTCACCACTATGGACAGATACTAGGTCAGAGACCCAGTACTTC.

J is TRBJ2-3 and V is TRBV9; no clear D. Germline CDR1 is SGDLS and CDR2 is YYNGEE. The CDR3 covers 14 residues. V lost 0 bases, J lost 2 bases, and 7 bases lay in between. DNA of the CDR3: TGTGCCAGCAGCGTAGTCGAGAACACAGATACGCAGTATTTT. Its protein is CASSVVENTDTQYF.

The chain combines TRBV30 with TRBJ2-5; D remains ambiguous. The CDR3 sequence is 13 residues long. Germline V lookup: CDR1 GTSNPN, CDR2 SVGIG (reference sequence). V shed 2 bases and J shed 5 bases, with 12 bases lying between them. CDR3 protein: CAWSQALGETQYF. For the CDR3, the DNA is TGTGCCTGGAGTCAAGCCCTAGGGGAGACCCAGTACTTC.

This clone was detected only a few times. The chain is built from TRBV28 and TRBJ2-7, with a possible D match to TRBD1 (5 bases). V was shortened by 8 bases and J by 6 bases, with 17 bases between the two germline ends. The CDR3 is 13 amino acids. Germline CDR1 is MDHEN and CDR2 is SYDVKM. CDR3 sequence (DNA): TGTGCCAGCGTGTTGTGGGGCGCGACCGAGCAGTACTTC. It yields the protein CASVLWGATEQYF.

Only one count was recorded for this clone. At the DNA level, this CDR3 is encoded by other sequences in the same sample as well. The gene calls are TRBV5-1 and TRBJ1-1, with 7 bases that match TRBD1. J lost 5 bases, V lost 0 bases, and 4 bases had no gene match. The CDR3 totals 14 residues. The germline CDR1 and CDR2 sequences are SGHRS and YFSETQ. DNA for the CDR3: TGCGCCAGCAGCTTGGACGGCAGGGGGACTGAAGCTTTCTTT. It translates to CASSLDGRGTEAFF.

The rearrangement uses TRBV7-9 and TRBJ2-7; 7 bases align to TRBD2. Germline CDR1 and CDR2: SEHNR and FQNEAQ (reference sequence). CDR3 size: 14 residues. J was trimmed by 2 bases and V by 6 bases; bases with no gene match: 7. The CDR3 region is CASRDSGPAYEQYF. The CDR3 region has the DNA TGTGCCAGCAGAGATAGCGGGCCCGCCTACGAGCAGTACTTC.

The V and J genes are TRBV19 and TRBJ1-5, with a possible D match to TRBD1 (6 bases). The CDR3 is made up of 16 amino acids. Trimming cost V 4 bases and J 1 base, with 14 bases left between them. In germline, CDR1 is LNHDA, CDR2 SQIVND (reference sequence). The CDR3 region has the DNA TGTGCCAGTAGTACCCACACAGGGATGAGCAATCAGCCCCAGCATTTT. This gives the protein CASSTHTGMSNQPQHF.

The chain recombines TRBV7-2 with TRBJ1-4; D is uncertain. CDR3 length: 11 residues. Germline loops: CDR1 SGHTA, CDR2 FQGNSA. The germline V and J ends were trimmed by 4 bases and 8 bases, with 5 bases remaining between them. CDR3 region: CASSSHEKLFF. In DNA, the CDR3 is TGTGCCAGCAGCTCCCACGAAAAACTGTTTTTT.

The V call is TRBV5-6, the J call TRBJ1-2, with TRBD1 matching over 7 bases. Trimming removed 3 bases from V and 1 base from J; junction bases left unmatched: 6. CDR3 size: 15 residues. CDR1 is SGHDT and CDR2 is YYEEEE in the germline V gene. This CDR3 is CASSSGRDSNYGYTF. The CDR3 DNA follows: TGTGCCAGCAGCTCCGGCCGGGACAGTAACTATGGCTACACCTTC.